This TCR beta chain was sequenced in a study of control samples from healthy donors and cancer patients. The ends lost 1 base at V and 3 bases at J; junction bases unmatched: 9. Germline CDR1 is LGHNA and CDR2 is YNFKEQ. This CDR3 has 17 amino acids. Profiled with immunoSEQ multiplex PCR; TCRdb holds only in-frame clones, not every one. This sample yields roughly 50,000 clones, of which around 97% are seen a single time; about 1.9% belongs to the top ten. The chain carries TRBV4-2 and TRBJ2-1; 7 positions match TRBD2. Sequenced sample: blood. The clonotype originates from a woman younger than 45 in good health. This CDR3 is CASSQGLAAEIYNEQFF. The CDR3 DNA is TGTGCCAGCAGCCAAGGGCTAGCGGCAGAGATCTACAATGAGCAGTTCTTC.